This record concerns one T cell receptor (beta chain) sequence. Antigen: not known. CDR3 length: 15 residues. V shed 5 bases and J shed 2 bases, with 13 bases lying between them. The V gene's germline CDR1 is SEHNR and CDR2 FQNEAQ (reference sequence). In TCRdb, the reads were re-called with MiXCR into one record per CDR3 protein. The sample contains nearly 700,000 distinct CDR3 sequences, 33% of which appear only once. The record originates from a study of T cell repertoires in cytomegalovirus infection. Study background: Public TCR beta signatures were indicative of both CMV infection and a matching HLA type.

The V call is TRBV7-9, the J call TRBJ1-5; weak D call: TRBD1 (6 bases). The sample here was cultured PBMCs, taken from culture after CMV antigen stimulation. The receptor comes from a human donor in good health (CMV status not recorded). Some clones in this sample may be carry-over from other donors' samples. CDR3 sequence: CASSQGPSGNQPQHF. The CDR3 DNA is TGTGCCAGCAGCCAGGGGCCCTCGGGCAATCAGCCCCAGCATTTT.